The next 17 T cell receptor beta chains were all read from a single sample in a study of early stage breast cancer tumors. Data came from immunoSEQ multiplex PCR; TCRdb stores just in-frame clones and leaves some out. The data contain fewer than 90,000 clones, roughly three quarters of them seen just once; the ten biggest clones take up 3% to 3.5%. The sequenced sample consisted of blood. The source of these receptors is a person in their 60s with breast cancer.

The chain is built from TRBV28 and TRBJ2-5; no firm D call. This CDR3 is built from 14 residues. The germline V and J ends were trimmed by 6 bases and 1 base, with 12 bases remaining between them. The germline V gene encodes CDR1 MDHEN and CDR2 SYDVKM. The CDR3 loop reads CASSANVLQETQYF. In DNA form, the CDR3 reads TGTGCCAGCAGCGCCAACGTGCTCCAAGAGACCCAGTACTTC.

In its sample, this clone was seen a few times. V usage is TRBV19 and J usage is TRBJ2-7; 13 bases agree with TRBD2. V lost 5 bases to trimming and J lost 5 bases; unmatched junction nucleotides: 3. The germline CDR1 and CDR2 sequences are LNHDA and SQIVND (reference sequence). This CDR3 is built from 14 residues. The CDR3 DNA reads TGTGCCAGTAGTTGGACTAGCGGGAGCCACGAGCAGTACTTC. Its protein product is CASSWTSGSHEQYF.

Details on this clone: Other DNA sequences from this sample encode an identical CDR3 as well. This chain connects TRBV30 to TRBJ1-3; 7 nucleotides match TRBD1. The germline V gene has CDR1 GTSNPN and CDR2 SVGIG (reference sequence). The CDR3 sequence is 15 residues long. J was trimmed by 4 bases and V by 0 bases; bases with no gene match: 6. The CDR3 nucleotides read TGTGCCTGGAGTGTAGAGGGGGCGCCCGGAAACACCATATATTTT. Its protein product is CAWSVEGAPGNTIYF.

The V call is TRBV19, the J call TRBJ2-7; D call uncertain. Germline V gives CDR1 LNHDA, CDR2 SQIVND (reference sequence). V dropped 3 bases and J dropped 6 bases, with 12 bases sitting between them. The CDR3 has 13 residues. The CDR3 sequence: CASSMGSRLEQYF. The CDR3 DNA follows: TGTGCCAGTAGTATGGGTTCCCGACTCGAGCAGTACTTC.

This clone was recorded once. In DNA form, the CDR3 reads TGTGCCAGCAGCTTGCAGGGGCCCGGGGAGCTGTTTTTT. It yields the protein CASSLQGPGELFF. V is TRBV5-8 and J is TRBJ2-2; tentative D call: TRBD1 (6 bases). Trimming cost V 1 base and J 6 bases, with 7 bases left between them. The germline V gene encodes CDR1 SGHTS and CDR2 YDEGEE. This CDR3 comprises 13 residues.

J is TRBJ2-5 and V is TRBV7-9, with 8 positions matching TRBD2. Per germline, CDR1 SEHNR and CDR2 FQNEAQ (reference sequence). The V gene end was trimmed by 2 bases and the J gene end by 4 bases; junction bases not matched to a gene: 0. The CDR3 is made up of 13 amino acids. Written as DNA, the CDR3 is TGTGCCAGCAGCTTACTAGCGGGAGAGACCCAGTACTTC. As protein: CASSLLAGETQYF.

A note on this clone: At one of its ends the junction is not consistent with the germline gene, which may arise from a read error. CDR3 sequence: CSGRAGGTDTQYF. CDR3 nucleotide sequence: TGTAGCGGGAGGGCCGGGGGCACAGATACGCAGTATTTT. The genes are TRBV29-1 and TRBJ2-3; TRBD2 agrees at 11 bases. Germline V CDR1 and CDR2: SQVTM, ANQGSEA. This CDR3 contains 13 residues.

The chain is built from TRBV10-3 and TRBJ2-1; 8 bases agree with TRBD2. Germline assignment: CDR1 ENHRY and CDR2 SYGVKD. CDR3 length: 14 residues. V was clipped by 2 bases and J by 8 bases; unmatched bases: 5. CDR3 nucleotide sequence: TGTGCCATCAGTGAGAGGCGGGGGGAGTATGAGCAGTTCTTC. Its translation: CAISERRGEYEQFF.

The rearrangement links TRBV7-8 to TRBJ2-7; 8 nucleotides agree with TRBD1. V trimming: 7 bases; J trimming: 2 bases; junction bases outside the gene matches: 1. The germline V gene encodes CDR1 SGHVS and CDR2 FQNEAQ. This CDR3 has 12 residues. Written as DNA, the CDR3 is TGTGCCAGCAAACAGGGGGCCTACGAGCAGTACTTC. Its protein product is CASKQGAYEQYF.

The chain combines TRBV19 with TRBJ2-3, with D possibly being TRBD1 or TRBD2 (5 bases each). The CDR3 spans 13 residues. Deletions cut 3 bases from V and 6 bases from J, with 10 bases between. The V gene's germline CDR1 is LNHDA and CDR2 SQIVND (reference sequence). The CDR3 is CASSMGPLDTQYF. CDR3 sequence (DNA): TGTGCCAGTAGTATGGGACCGCTGGATACGCAGTATTTT.

The chain joins TRBV19 to TRBJ1-2; possibly TRBD1 for D (6 bases). This CDR3 spans 17 amino acids. Germline CDR1 LNHDA, CDR2 SQIVND (reference sequence). The ends were cut back, 6 bases at V and 5 bases at J, with 25 bases in the middle. In DNA, the CDR3 is TGTGCCAGTAGACACAAACCCTTCGGACAGATTTCATATGGCTACACCTTC. This gives the protein CASRHKPFGQISYGYTF.

This chain uses TRBV10-3 with TRBJ2-3; 11 positions agree with TRBD2. CDR1 and CDR2 from the germline V gene are ENHRY and SYGVKD. This CDR3 is built from 15 residues. Trimming at V came to 6 bases and at J to 2 bases, leaving 4 bases not matched to a gene. CDR3 region: CAIRGLAGNTDTQYF. Here the CDR3 DNA reads TGTGCCATCAGAGGACTAGCGGGTAACACAGATACGCAGTATTTT.

This clone was seen more than once but under ten times. V usage is TRBV7-2 and J usage is TRBJ2-5, with 12 bases that match TRBD1. The trim removed 5 bases at V and 7 bases at J, leaving 14 bases unmatched. The CDR3 is made up of 17 amino acids. Germline V gene lookup returns CDR1 SGHTA and CDR2 FQGNSA. CDR3 DNA: TGTGCCAGCAGCGTTATTGGGGGACAGGGGGCTTCAGGGACCCAGTACTTC. As protein: CASSVIGGQGASGTQYF.

The rearrangement uses TRBV19 and TRBJ1-2; D gene ambiguous. Per germline, CDR1 LNHDA and CDR2 SQIVND (reference sequence). V shed 3 bases and J shed 3 bases, with 8 bases lying between them. This CDR3 is 13 amino acids long. CDR3: CASSIQRYYGYTF. CDR3 nucleotide sequence: TGTGCCAGTAGTATCCAGAGATACTATGGCTACACCTTC.

The chain uses TRBV6-1 and TRBJ1-1, with D unresolved. This CDR3 is 11 amino acids long. Germline V gene lookup returns CDR1 MNHNS and CDR2 SASEGT. V was cut by 8 bases and J by 4 bases, with 8 bases left in between. CDR3 nucleotides: TGTGCCAGCCTTTTTGGCACTGAAGCTTTCTTT. Its translation: CASLFGTEAFF.

This sequence joins TRBV27 and TRBJ1-4; D not certain. Trimming pared 3 bases from V and 4 bases from J, leaving 9 bases between. CDR3 length: 14 residues. Per the germline V gene, CDR1 is MNHEY and CDR2 is SMNVEV (reference sequence). For the CDR3, the DNA is TGTGCCAGCAGTTTCGCCCAGCTTAATGAAAAACTGTTTTTT. It encodes CASSFAQLNEKLFF. Full variable domain (remainder filled in from reference TRBV27 and TRBJ1-4): EAQVTQNPRYLITVTGKKLTVTCSQNMNHEYMSWYRQDPGLGLRQIYYSMNVEVTDKGDVPEGYKVSRKEKRNFPLILESPSPNQTSLYFCASSFAQLNEKLFFGSGTQLSVL.

V usage is TRBV6-5 and J usage is TRBJ1-2; 11 positions agree with TRBD1. This CDR3 spans 15 amino acids. J was trimmed by 6 bases and V by 2 bases; bases with no gene match: 5. Germline CDR1 MNHEY, CDR2 SVGAGI. The CDR3 loop is CASSYGGTGGNGYTF. CDR3 sequence (DNA): TGTGCCAGCAGTTACGGGGGGACAGGGGGGAATGGCTACACCTTC.